The entry below gives a single T cell receptor beta chain sequence along with its context. The data derive from a study of shared clonotypes between healthy human individuals. Caucasian adults residing in Nashville, Tennessee made up all the donors. The unsorted samples had tens of millions of PBMCs used for genomic DNA. Per the original data handling: Without quality scores, immunoSEQ junctional reads could not be filtered like full-length reads. Profiling relied on immunoSEQ multiplex PCR, and the TCRdb table lists in-frame clones only, not all of them. V and J calls and clone size are those listed in that table; D and trimming were worked out from the DNA. The sample has about 560,000 clones, around 78% seen once. This CDR3 spans 13 amino acids. The V end was cut by 7 bases, the J end by 3 bases, with 12 bases between. The V gene's germline CDR1 is LNHDA and CDR2 SQIVND (reference sequence).

Specimen: PBMCs. V usage is TRBV19 and J usage is TRBJ2-5; D unclear. The receptor's source is a woman between 35 and 50 years old in good health. Some clones in this sample may be carry-over from other donors' samples. CDR3 nucleotide sequence: TGTGCCAGTAAAAGGACGGAAAAAGAGACCCAGTACTTC. This codes for CASKRTEKETQYF.